This passage covers 4 T cell receptor beta chains from one sample sequenced in a study of long-term antiretroviral therapy in people with HIV. Researchers report immunoSEQ v3.0 was run at survey level. Generated by immunoSEQ multiplex PCR, the TCRdb table keeps only in-frame clones and is missing some. The table shows roughly 25,000 clones, with approximately 79% occurring only once. Sequenced here: unsorted PBMCs, sampled 2.1 years after starting antiretroviral therapy. The receptors originated from a man younger than 45 with HIV.

The rearrangement uses TRBV19 and TRBJ2-2; D uncertain. The germline gives CDR1 LNHDA, CDR2 SQIVND (reference sequence). The V end lost 10 bases, the J end lost 5 bases, and 14 bases lay between the germline ends. CDR3 length equals 13 residues. The CDR3 DNA reads TGTGCCACCCAAAAAAGTGGAACCGGGGAGCTGTTTTTT. Protein sequence: CATQKSGTGELFF. The whole variable domain, remainder taken from reference TRBV19 and TRBJ2-2, is DGGITQSPKYLFRKEGQNVTLSCEQNLNHDAMYWYRQDPGQGLRLIYYSQIVNDFQKGDIAEGYSVSREKKESFPLTVTSAQKNPTAFYLCATQKSGTGELFFGEGSRLTVL.

This chain joins TRBV11-2 and TRBJ2-5; TRBD2 aligns across 8 bases. V gave up 5 bases and J gave up 4 bases; unmatched junction bases: 9. The CDR3 length is 15 residues. Germline V CDR1 and CDR2: SGHAT, FQNNGV. CDR3 amino acids: CASSATLAGGETQYF. The CDR3 region has the DNA TGTGCCAGCAGCGCGACTCTAGCGGGTGGAGAGACCCAGTACTTC. Full variable domain (remainder filled in from reference TRBV11-2 and TRBJ2-5): EAGVAQSPRYKIIEKRQSVAFWCNPISGHATLYWYQQILGQGPKLLIQFQNNGVVDDSQLPKDRFSAERLKGVDSTLKIQPAKLEDSAVYLCASSATLAGGETQYFGPGTRLLVL.

A single count supports this clone. The chain uses TRBV29-1 and TRBJ1-1; D unresolved. Trimming took off 8 bases at V and 3 bases at J, with 19 bases between the two ends. Germline assignment: CDR1 SQVTM and CDR2 ANQGSEA. The CDR3 is 14 amino acids. The CDR3 protein is CSPGRALRDTEAFF. CDR3 DNA sequence: TGCAGCCCCGGGCGGGCCCTACGGGACACTGAAGCTTTCTTT.

The chain is built from TRBV7-3 and TRBJ2-2, with D perhaps matching TRBD1 or TRBD2 (5 bases each). From germline, CDR1 is SGHTA and CDR2 FQGTGA. V was cut by 5 bases and J by 8 bases, with 12 bases left in between. The CDR3 extends over 13 amino acids. As DNA, the CDR3 is TGTGCCAGCAGCCCCGCGAGGGGTGGGGAGCTGTTTTTT. Protein product: CASSPARGGELFF.